Listed here are 27 T cell receptor beta chains from one sample, sequenced in a study of blood T cell repertoires in COVID-19. Sequencing was performed with immunoSEQ multiplex PCR; in TCRdb, only in-frame clones are kept and a portion is missing. This sample carries some 110,000 clones, 81% of them seen once, and the ten largest clones take over 35%. The sequenced material came from peripheral blood. The receptor source for this set is a man older than 75 with acute or convalescent COVID-19.

This clone has only one observation. The rearrangement links TRBV7-8 to TRBJ1-3, with D unclear. This CDR3 region has 15 residues. Trimming cost V 2 bases and J 0 bases, with 8 bases left between them. In germline, CDR1 is SGHVS, CDR2 FQNEAQ. The CDR3 sequence: CASSLSSSSGNTIYF. The DNA of the CDR3 is TGTGCCAGCAGCTTATCTTCGAGCTCTGGAAACACCATATATTTT.

Points on this clone: Distinct nucleotide sequences in the sample also encode this CDR3. The V and J genes are TRBV27 and TRBJ1-1, with a possible D match to TRBD1 (5 bases). Trimming left V 1 base short and J 5 bases short, with 8 bases between. The CDR3 is made up of 13 amino acids. Germline V gene data show CDR1 as MNHEY and CDR2 as SMNVEV (reference sequence). CDR3 loop: CASSLYGGTEAFF. The CDR3 region has the DNA TGTGCCAGCAGTTTATATGGGGGGACTGAAGCTTTCTTT.

The chain joins TRBV6-5 to TRBJ1-5; 7 nucleotides match TRBD1. Unmatched junction bases numbered 7, after V lost 6 bases and J lost 2 bases. This CDR3 has 15 amino acids. CDR1 is MNHEY, CDR2 SVGAGI, per germline. CDR3 sequence: CASRRTGSGNQPQHF. The CDR3 coding sequence is TGTGCCAGCAGAAGGACAGGCTCGGGCAATCAGCCCCAGCATTTT.

CDR3 residues: CASSYSQAFTYEQYF. CDR3 DNA sequence: TGTGCCAGCAGTTACTCGCAGGCATTTACCTACGAGCAGTACTTC. The chain couples TRBV6-5 to TRBJ2-7; D gene ambiguous. V lost 0 bases, J lost 2 bases, and 11 bases lay in between. Germline CDR1 MNHEY, CDR2 SVGAGI. There are 15 residues in the CDR3.

The rearrangement uses TRBV2 and TRBJ1-5; TRBD1 agrees at 7 bases. Germline CDR1 reads SNHLY; CDR2 reads FYNNEI. V gave up 6 bases and J gave up 0 bases; unmatched junction bases: 5. CDR3 length equals 15 residues. The CDR3 region is CASRLDRYSNQPQHF. The CDR3 DNA is TGTGCCAGCAGGCTGGACAGGTATAGCAATCAGCCCCAGCATTTT.

A word on this clone: This specimen includes other DNA sequences encoding the same CDR3. In nucleotides, the CDR3 is TGTGCCAGCAGTTTCGGGGGAAGGGGCAATCAGCCCCAGCATTTT. Amino acids: CASSFGGRGNQPQHF. The rearrangement joins TRBV28 to TRBJ1-5; possible D gene TRBD1, 5 bases. V gave up 3 bases and J gave up 2 bases, with 11 bases separating them. The CDR3 runs 15 residues. Germline CDR1 reads MDHEN; CDR2 reads SYDVKM.

The rearrangement links TRBV18 to TRBJ1-2; possible D gene TRBD1, 5 bases. The CDR3 contains 14 residues. The germline CDR1 and CDR2 sequences are KGHSH and LQKENI. V dropped 3 bases and J dropped 4 bases, with 12 bases sitting between them. In nucleotides, the CDR3 is TGTGCCAGCTCACCGCTGGACAACCTCTATGGCTACACCTTC. Amino acids: CASSPLDNLYGYTF.

CDR3 bases: TGTGCCAGCAGGAATTCGACAGACTATGGCTACACCTTC. Protein: CASRNSTDYGYTF. The chain employs TRBV2 and TRBJ1-2; possibly TRBD1 for D (5 bases). Germline CDR1 reads SNHLY; CDR2 reads FYNNEI. The V end was cut by 6 bases, the J end by 3 bases, with 11 bases between. The CDR3 runs 13 residues.

J is TRBJ2-1 and V is TRBV3-1 (or the pseudogene TRBV3-2), with 14 bases lining up with TRBD2. Germline loops: CDR1 LGHDT, CDR2 YNNKEL (reference sequence). CDR3 length equals 16 residues. V shed 4 bases and J 7 bases; nucleotides not matched to a gene: 6. The CDR3 protein is CASSRGTSGSLNEQFF. The DNA of the CDR3 is TGTGCCAGCAGCCGTGGGACTAGCGGGAGTTTAAATGAGCAGTTCTTC.

J is TRBJ1-5 and V is TRBV28, with TRBD1 matching over 7 bases. J gave up 7 bases and V 6 bases, and 6 bases lay outside the gene matches. In germline, CDR1 is MDHEN, CDR2 SYDVKM. The CDR3 spans 13 residues. CDR3 nucleotide sequence: TGTGCCAGCAGGAGACAGGGTGAACAGCCCCAGCATTTT. It translates to CASRRQGEQPQHF. Complete variable domain (other parts from reference TRBV28 and TRBJ1-5): DVKVTQSSRYLVKRTGEKVFLECVQDMDHENMFWYRQDPGLGLRLIYFSYDVKMKEKGDIPEGYSVSREKKERFSLILESASTNQTSMYLCASRRQGEQPQHFGDGTRLSIL.

This rearrangement joins TRBV5-1 to TRBJ1-2; 9 positions agree with TRBD1. The CDR3 extends over 15 amino acids. V shed 4 bases and J 4 bases; nucleotides not matched to a gene: 8. Per germline, CDR1 SGHRS and CDR2 YFSETQ. The CDR3 sequence is CASSAARDRAYGYTF. The CDR3 region has the DNA TGCGCCAGCAGCGCCGCCCGGGACAGGGCCTATGGCTACACCTTC.

CDR3 sequence: CASSPSLGQGDGYTF. The DNA of the CDR3 is TGTGCCAGCTCACCGTCACTGGGACAGGGGGATGGCTACACCTTC. The gene calls are TRBV18 and TRBJ1-2, with 11 nucleotides matching TRBD1. J gave up 6 bases and V 3 bases, and 6 bases lay outside the gene matches. This CDR3 is built from 15 residues. Germline V CDR1 and CDR2: KGHSH, LQKENI.

This chain joins TRBV5-8 and TRBJ1-4; tentatively, D is TRBD1 (5 bases). There are 14 residues in the CDR3. Germline assignment: CDR1 SGHTS and CDR2 YDEGEE. With 3 bases removed from V and 4 bases from J, the gap between germline ends came to 10 bases. Here the CDR3 DNA reads TGTGCCAGCAGCTCCGGGACTTTTAATGAAAAACTGTTTTTT. It specifies CASSSGTFNEKLFF. Filled out from reference TRBV5-8 and TRBJ1-4, the complete variable domain reads EAGVTQSPTHLIKTRGQQATLRCSPISGHTSVYWYQQALGLGLQFLLWYDEGEERNRGNFPPRFSGRQFPNYSSELNVNALELEDSALYLCASSSGTFNEKLFFGSGTQLSVL.

The rearrangement joins TRBV29-1 to TRBJ1-1; TRBD1 might be the D (5 bases). The ends were cut back, 4 bases at V and 1 base at J, with 10 bases in the middle. CDR1 and CDR2 from the germline V gene are SQVTM and ANQGSEA. The CDR3 is 13 amino acids. The CDR3 DNA sequence: TGCAGCGTTGCAGGGTGGGGGAACACTGAAGCTTTCTTT. Protein: CSVAGWGNTEAFF.

This chain joins TRBV29-1 and TRBJ2-1, with a weak D call TRBD1 (6 bases). The CDR3 spans 12 residues. From germline, CDR1 is SQVTM and CDR2 ANQGSEA. V dropped 2 bases and J dropped 7 bases, with 9 bases sitting between them. The CDR3, as DNA: TGCAGCGTTGAATGGACAGCTAATGAGCAGTTCTTC. It yields the protein CSVEWTANEQFF.

This chain links TRBV18 with TRBJ2-5, with D possibly being TRBD2 (6 bases). The CDR3 consists of 16 residues. Per germline, CDR1 KGHSH and CDR2 LQKENI. V was clipped by 1 base and J by 1 base, with 13 bases between them. The CDR3 protein is CASSPRGGDSQETQYF. CDR3 sequence (DNA): TGTGCCAGCTCACCACGGGGCGGGGATTCCCAAGAGACCCAGTACTTC.

The rearrangement joins TRBV5-1 to TRBJ1-3; 8 nucleotides align to TRBD1. The CDR3 covers 16 residues. Germline assignment: CDR1 SGHRS and CDR2 YFSETQ. With V trimmed by 3 bases and J by 2 bases, 7 bases remained unmatched. The CDR3 region is CASSWRQGSPGNTIYF. CDR3 bases: TGCGCCAGCAGCTGGAGACAGGGGTCCCCTGGAAACACCATATATTTT.

This clone was counted only a few times. The J gene is TRBJ1-5, the V gene TRBV2; D call uncertain. The CDR3 is 15 residues long. The germline gives CDR1 SNHLY, CDR2 FYNNEI. Trimming cost V 11 bases and J 0 bases, with 17 bases left between them. The CDR3 DNA follows: TGTGCCTGCAAGCAAGAGTCTATTAGCAATCAGCCCCAGCATTTT. Protein sequence: CACKQESISNQPQHF.

This clone has just one count. The chain recombines TRBV18 with TRBJ2-7; 10 bases match TRBD1. Per germline, CDR1 KGHSH and CDR2 LQKENI. Losses at the gene ends were 8 bases for V and 3 bases for J; bases not matched to a gene: 4. The CDR3 consists of 13 residues. The CDR3 DNA sequence: TGTGCCAGCGCCCGGGACAGGGGCTACGAGCAGTACTTC. This encodes CASARDRGYEQYF.

This clone was detected only a few times. V is TRBV30 and J is TRBJ1-1, with D unresolved. The CDR3 length is 16 residues. Germline lookup yields CDR1 GTSNPN and CDR2 SVGIG (reference sequence). V was shortened by 5 bases and J by 1 base, with 20 bases between the two germline ends. The CDR3 DNA reads as TGTGCCTGGGCGGCGACGACCAGACTAAAGAACACTGAAGCTTTCTTT. Protein: CAWAATTRLKNTEAFF.

The chain uses TRBV28 and TRBJ1-6, with 9 bases identical to TRBD1. V shed 4 bases, J shed 9 bases, and the junction held 7 bases outside the gene matches. This CDR3 is 15 amino acids long. Germline V CDR1 and CDR2: MDHEN, SYDVKM. The CDR3 protein is CASSYNRGLSSPLHF. As DNA, the CDR3 is TGTGCCAGCAGTTACAACAGGGGGCTAAGTTCACCCCTCCACTTT.

The chain couples TRBV2 to TRBJ2-3, with 10 bases aligning to TRBD2. V shed 6 bases and J 6 bases; nucleotides not matched to a gene: 6. Germline lookup yields CDR1 SNHLY and CDR2 FYNNEI. The CDR3 has 14 amino acids. The DNA for the CDR3 is TGTGCCAGCAGATTAGCGGGAGGAGGGGATACGCAGTATTTT. This sequence encodes CASRLAGGGDTQYF.

The chain has TRBV6-1 and TRBJ1-5; 8 bases agree with TRBD1. The CDR3 sequence is 15 residues long. With V trimmed by 1 base and J by 6 bases, 5 bases remained unmatched. CDR1 is MNHNS and CDR2 is SASEGT in the germline V gene. CDR3 in DNA: TGTGCCAGCAGTGAAGGGACAGGGAGTGTTCAGCCCCAGCATTTT. Translation: CASSEGTGSVQPQHF.

The J gene is TRBJ2-1, the V gene TRBV2; weak D call: TRBD2 (5 bases). There are 17 residues in the CDR3. The ends were cut back, 4 bases at V and 0 bases at J, with 16 bases in the middle. Germline V CDR1 and CDR2: SNHLY, FYNNEI. CDR3: CASSVEDGSSSYNEQFF. In DNA, the CDR3 is TGTGCCAGCAGTGTGGAGGACGGGTCCAGCTCCTACAATGAGCAGTTCTTC.

This chain uses TRBV3-1 (or the pseudogene TRBV3-2) with TRBJ2-3; TRBD2 matches at 11 bases. This CDR3 is 17 amino acids long. Per germline, CDR1 LGHDT and CDR2 YNNKEL (reference sequence). V trimming: 4 bases; J trimming: 3 bases; junction bases outside the gene matches: 9. CDR3 nucleotides: TGTGCCAGCAGCCGATCCCTAGCGGGAGGAAGAACAGATACGCAGTATTTT. It is translated as CASSRSLAGGRTDTQYF.

This rearrangement joins TRBV11-2 to TRBJ2-1, with 8 positions matching TRBD1. The CDR3 runs 16 residues. Losses at the gene ends were 9 bases for V and 1 base for J; bases not matched to a gene: 11. Germline CDR1 SGHAT, CDR2 FQNNGV. The CDR3 spells CASTYRDRQSYNEQFF. The CDR3 coding sequence is TGTGCCAGTACCTACCGGGACAGGCAATCCTACAATGAGCAGTTCTTC.

The chain joins TRBV3-1 (or the pseudogene TRBV3-2) to TRBJ2-2; 8 bases line up with TRBD1. CDR3 length equals 15 residues. V was pared by 6 bases and J by 4 bases, with 7 bases of the junction left unmatched. Germline lookup yields CDR1 LGHDT and CDR2 YNNKEL (reference sequence). This CDR3 is CASSLGQGGTGELFF. In nucleotides, the CDR3 is TGTGCCAGCAGTCTCGGACAGGGAGGCACCGGGGAGCTGTTTTTT.